The sequence of this T cell receptor (beta chain) was determined in a study of blood T cells in healthy people across ages. Study summary: In model experiments, template switching was able to capture about one barcoded beta molecule for every two T cells that were present.

Primed by a sample-barcoded 5' primer and a J-beta primer mix, a second PCR proceeded for roughly 6 to 12 cycles. Each of the cDNA molecules was tagged by a template-switch adaptor with 12 random nucleotides. Each CDR3 protein is one row after TCRdb ran MiXCR on the 5' RACE reads. The data contain 1,300,000 or so distinct CDR3 sequences, around 55% of them seen just once; the ten biggest clones take up 6.5% to 8.5%. This CDR3 has 15 residues. V gene TRBV21-1 combines with J gene TRBJ2-1. TRBV21-1 constitutes a pseudogene. The sequenced material came from blood. This sequence originates from a man aged 18 to 35 in good health. The CDR3 bases are TGTGCCAGCAGCAAAGTGGACGGTGAGAAAGAGACCCAGTTCTTC. Residues: CASSKVDGEKETQFF.